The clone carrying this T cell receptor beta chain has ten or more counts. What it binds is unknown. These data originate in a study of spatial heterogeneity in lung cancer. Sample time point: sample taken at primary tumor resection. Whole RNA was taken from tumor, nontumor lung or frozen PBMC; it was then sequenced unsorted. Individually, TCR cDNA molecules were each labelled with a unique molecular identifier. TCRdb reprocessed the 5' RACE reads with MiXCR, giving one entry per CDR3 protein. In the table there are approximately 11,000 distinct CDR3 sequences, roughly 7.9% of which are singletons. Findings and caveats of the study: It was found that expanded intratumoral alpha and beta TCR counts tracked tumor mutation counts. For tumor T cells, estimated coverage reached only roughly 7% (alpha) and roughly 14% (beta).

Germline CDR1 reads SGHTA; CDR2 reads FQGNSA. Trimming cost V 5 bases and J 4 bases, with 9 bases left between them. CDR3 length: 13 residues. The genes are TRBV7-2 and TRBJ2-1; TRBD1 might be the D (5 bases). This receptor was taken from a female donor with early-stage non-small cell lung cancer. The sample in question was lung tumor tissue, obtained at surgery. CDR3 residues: CASSRTRYNEQFF. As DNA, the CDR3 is TGTGCCAGCAGCCGGACAAGGTACAATGAGCAGTTCTTC.